This TCR beta chain was sequenced in a study of blood T cell repertoires in COVID-19. For the study at large: The cDNA or gDNA used as material had been derived from T cells, B-cell-depleted T cells, or PBMCs.

A remark on this clone: Distinct nucleotide sequences in the sample also encode this CDR3.

In the source study's methods: How many nucleated cells were present was estimated from reference gene primer amplification. TCRdb's table, derived via immunoSEQ multiplex PCR, lists solely in-frame clones and lacks some. The V and J calls and clone size come from that table; D and trimming were worked out from the DNA. The sample holds about 220,000 clones; about 88% are singletons and the top ten take approximately 0.66%. What was sequenced was peripheral blood. The sequence came from a man aged 40-49 years with acute or convalescent COVID-19.

Here the CDR3 DNA reads TGTGCCACCGGGGGGGGGAATAGCAATCAGCCCCAGCATTTT. The encoded protein is CATGGGNSNQPQHF. The chain uses TRBV19 and TRBJ1-5, with D possibly being TRBD1 (5 bases). The CDR3 runs to 14 residues. CDR1 is LNHDA, CDR2 SQIVND, per germline (reference sequence). V lost 10 bases and J 0 bases, leaving 13 bases between the germline ends.